The sequence of this TCR beta chain was determined in a study of post-analysis software for immune sequencing data. Libraries were made from TCR beta cDNA, and they carried unique molecular identifiers. The authors obtained some 500,000 cDNA molecules from approximately 1 to 10 million T cells. TCRdb called the PCR reads again in MiXCR, with one record for every CDR3 protein. The table has fewer than 850,000 distinct CDR3 sequences, 30% seen once. Sequences were obtained from blood. This TCR was recovered from a girl aged 5-17 years with multiple sclerosis.

In DNA, the CDR3 is TGTGCCAGCAGCCAGGAGCTCTACAATGAGCAGTTCTTC. Its translation: CASSQELYNEQFF. This chain joins TRBV7-2 and TRBJ2-1; D is undetermined. V dropped 5 bases and J dropped 3 bases, with 8 bases sitting between them. Germline values: CDR1 SGHTA, CDR2 FQGNSA. The length of the CDR3 is 13 residues.